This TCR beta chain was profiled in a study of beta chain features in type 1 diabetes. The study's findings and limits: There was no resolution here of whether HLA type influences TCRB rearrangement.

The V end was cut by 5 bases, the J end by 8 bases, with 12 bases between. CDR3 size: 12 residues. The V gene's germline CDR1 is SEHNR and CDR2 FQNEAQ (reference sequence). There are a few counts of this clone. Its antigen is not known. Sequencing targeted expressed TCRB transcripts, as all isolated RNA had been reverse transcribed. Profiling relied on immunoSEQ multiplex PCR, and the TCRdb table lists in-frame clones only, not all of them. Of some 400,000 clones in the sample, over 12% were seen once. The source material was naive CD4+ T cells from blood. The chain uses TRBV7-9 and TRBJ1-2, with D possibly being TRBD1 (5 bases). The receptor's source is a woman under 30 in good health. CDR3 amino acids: CASSQGPEGYTF. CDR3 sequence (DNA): TGTGCCAGCAGCCAGGGTCCAGAAGGCTACACCTTC.